This TCR beta chain was sequenced for a study of CD8 T cells in Susac syndrome. Sequencing of TCR beta was performed on blood CD8+ and CD4+ T cells. Controls matched for sex and age were healthy donors. TEMRA cells were FACS-enriched and CD8+ and CD4+ T cells negatively isolated. This CDR3 has 17 residues. In germline, CDR1 is SGHNT, CDR2 YYREEE (reference sequence). The ends lost 0 bases at V and 5 bases at J; junction bases unmatched: 8. An amount of RNA that ranged from roughly 0.5 to 1 ug was reverse transcribed with random hexamers. Amplification of TCR beta CDR3 used immunoSEQ multiplex PCR across 54 Vbeta and 13 Jbeta. In TCRdb, the immunoSEQ multiplex PCR reads were re-called with MiXCR into one record per CDR3 protein. Of approximately 110,000 distinct CDR3 sequences in the sample, about 95% were seen once.

J is TRBJ2-3 and V is TRBV5-4, with 11 bases aligning to TRBD1. This receptor was taken from a human donor in good health. Sequenced material: CD4+ T cells from PBMCs. CDR3 amino acids: CASSLAKGQGARDTQYF. The CDR3 DNA reads as TGTGCCAGCAGCTTGGCCAAAGGACAGGGGGCAAGAGATACGCAGTATTTT. Full variable domain (rest looked up from reference TRBV5-4 and TRBJ2-3): ETGVTQSPTHLIKTRGQQVTLRCSSQSGHNTVSWYQQALGQGPQFIFQYYREEENGRGNFPPRFSGLQFPNYSSELNVNALELDDSALYLCASSLAKGQGARDTQYFGPGTRLTVL.